These T cell receptor beta chains were read from a single sample in a study of human T cells and chemical hapten exposure. Using its own MiXCR run on the RACE reads, TCRdb lists one record per CDR3 protein. The top ten hold more than 8% of the sample, which has around 300,000 distinct CDR3 sequences, 4.5% to 5.5% seen once. The material sequenced was whole blood, taken in connection with sensitization to the hapten diphenylcyclopropenone (DPC). Receptors originate from a woman younger than 35 with alopecia areata. Some clones in this sample may be carry-over from other donors' samples. Each CDR3 is given with its conserved first and last residue. A D gene is named only where the DNA matches it firmly. Rows may omit the clone size; those that give it use once, few, many or a size class.

J: TRBJ1-1
size: many
D: TRBD1
V: TRBV7-9
CDR3: CASSLDRGHGTEAFF
DNA: TGTGCCAGCAGCTTAGATAGGGGGCACGGGACTGAAGCTTTCTTT

J: TRBJ1-1
size: many
D: NA
V: TRBV6-5
CDR3: CASSYSRQTEAFF
DNA: TGTGCCAGCAGTTACTCTAGACAGACTGAAGCTTTCTTT

J: TRBJ1-2
size: NA
D: NA
V: TRBV20-1
CDR3: CSAPLEGGNGYTF
DNA: TGCAGTGCTCCCCTCGAAGGAGGGAATGGCTACACCTTC

J: TRBJ1-2
size: few
D: NA
V: TRBV4-3
CDR3: CASSQDGAGDGYTF
DNA: TGCGCCAGCAGCCAAGATGGAGCAGGGGATGGCTACACCTTC

J: TRBJ1-1
size: few
D: NA
V: TRBV4-3
CDR3: CASSQIQGMNTEAFF
DNA: TGCGCCAGCAGCCAAATACAGGGCATGAACACTGAAGCTTTCTTT

J: TRBJ2-3
size: many
D: NA
V: TRBV13
CDR3: CASSLVAKADTQYF
DNA: TGTGCCAGCAGCTTAGTAGCGAAGGCAGATACGCAGTATTTT

J: TRBJ2-7
size: NA
D: TRBD2
V: TRBV29-1
CDR3: CSVVRRASGTYEQYF
DNA: TGCAGCGTTGTACGGCGGGCTAGCGGGACCTACGAGCAGTACTTC

J: TRBJ1-2
size: NA
D: NA
V: TRBV7-2
CDR3: CASSLMTYGYTF
DNA: TGTGCCAGCAGCTTAATGACCTATGGCTACACCTTC

J: TRBJ1-6
size: NA
D: NA
V: TRBV5-1
CDR3: CASTDGGNSPLHF
DNA: TGCGCCAGCACCGACGGGGGGAATTCACCCCTCCACTTT

J: TRBJ1-5
size: NA
D: NA
V: TRBV3-1
CDR3: CASSQGEEQPQHF
DNA: TGTGCCAGCAGCCAAGGGGAGGAACAGCCCCAGCATTTT

J: TRBJ1-6
size: many
D: TRBD1
V: TRBV27
CDR3: CASSQGQGGSPLHF
DNA: TGTGCCAGCAGTCAAGGACAGGGGGGTTCACCCCTCCACTTT

J: TRBJ2-3
size: few
D: NA
V: TRBV29-1
CDR3: CSVSIAGADTQYF
DNA: TGCAGCGTTTCAATTGCAGGGGCAGATACGCAGTATTTT

J: TRBJ2-1
size: few
D: TRBD1
V: TRBV9
CDR3: CASSVGTGIGNEQFF
DNA: TGTGCCAGCAGCGTGGGGACAGGGATCGGTAATGAGCAGTTCTTC

J: TRBJ2-7
size: many
D: NA
V: TRBV6-5
CDR3: CASSRDHYEQYF
DNA: TGTGCCAGCAGCCGGGACCACTACGAGCAGTACTTC

J: TRBJ1-6
size: many
D: NA
V: TRBV6-2/TRBV6-3
CDR3: CASTGENNSPLHF
DNA: TGTGCCAGCACGGGGGAGAATAATTCACCCCTCCACTTT

J: TRBJ1-2
size: NA
D: NA
V: TRBV7-3
CDR3: CASSLTTTDGYTF
DNA: TGTGCCAGCAGCTTAACCACGACAGATGGCTACACCTTC

J: TRBJ2-1
size: few
D: NA
V: TRBV6-2/TRBV6-3
CDR3: CASRGDTRTYNEQFF
DNA: TGTGCCAGCAGGGGAGACACGAGAACCTACAATGAGCAGTTCTTC

J: TRBJ1-6
size: many
D: NA
V: TRBV20-1
CDR3: CSAHKDSTNSPLHF
DNA: TGCAGTGCACACAAAGACAGCACTAATTCACCCCTCCACTTT

J: TRBJ1-3
size: NA
D: NA
V: TRBV5-6
CDR3: CASSLDGESGNTIYF
DNA: TGTGCCAGCAGCTTGGACGGGGAGTCCGGAAACACCATATATTTT

J: TRBJ1-5
size: NA
D: TRBD1
V: TRBV28
CDR3: CASSPTGEGQPQHF
DNA: TGTGCCAGCAGTCCGACAGGGGAGGGTCAGCCCCAGCATTTT

J: TRBJ2-7
size: once
D: NA
V: TRBV11-1
CDR3: CASSDTSGYSHEQYF
DNA: TGTGCCAGCAGCGATACATCGGGGTATAGCCACGAGCAGTACTTC

J: TRBJ2-1
size: many
D: TRBD2
V: TRBV12-3/TRBV12-4
CDR3: CASSDALAGAYNEQFF
DNA: TGTGCCAGCAGTGACGCCCTAGCGGGGGCCTACAATGAGCAGTTCTTC

J: TRBJ2-6
size: few
D: NA
V: TRBV20-1
CDR3: CSASPLSGANVLTF
DNA: TGCAGTGCTAGCCCTCTCTCTGGGGCCAACGTCCTGACTTTC

J: TRBJ1-1
size: few
D: NA
V: TRBV18
CDR3: CASLAGGYPNTEAFF
DNA: TGTGCCAGCTTGGCCGGGGGGTACCCGAACACTGAAGCTTTCTTT